This TCR beta chain was captured in a study of T cell clones after liver transplantation. For the study at large: TCRbeta sequencing after a pre-transplant mixed lymphocyte reaction identified graft-donor-reactive clones, later tracked in post-transplant blood. Findings of the study overall: Post-transplant time points were not standardized, so conclusions are preliminary.

As to this clone: Its antigen is unidentified.

Only in-frame clones appear in the TCRdb table, and some are missing; sequencing was by immunoSEQ multiplex PCR. The sample includes tens of thousands of clones, 82% of them seen just once. Trimming removed 4 bases from V and 0 bases from J, with 8 bases in between. The CDR3 is 14 amino acids. Germline V gene sequence: CDR1 SGHTA, CDR2 FQGNSA. The V call is TRBV7-2, the J call TRBJ2-3; D remains ambiguous. The sequenced sample was CD4+ T cells from blood, obtained 46 months after liver transplant. The receptor comes from a human patient who received a liver transplant. The graft donor may account for some of the T cells. In DNA form, the CDR3 reads TGTGCCAGCAGCTCCTCTCCTAGCACAGATACGCAGTATTTT. Its translation is CASSSSPSTDTQYF.